Detailed here is one T cell receptor (beta chain). This specimen comes from a study of monozygotic twins with inflammatory bowel disease. From the 5' RACE reads, TCRdb lists one entry per CDR3 protein and no DNA. Seen in this sample are around 380,000 distinct CDR3 sequences; the ten most common clones hold 2% to 2.5%. Germline V gives CDR1 SGHDN, CDR2 FVKESK. The length of the CDR3 is 12 residues. Sequenced sample: blood. This chain links TRBV14 with TRBJ1-6. This TCR came from a human donor with ulcerative colitis or Crohn's disease, or a healthy co-twin of an affected twin (not recorded which). CDR3 sequence reads: CASSQSERLLHF.